This note documents a single T cell receptor beta chain sequence. Sequencing was performed with immunoSEQ multiplex PCR; in TCRdb, only in-frame clones are kept and a portion is missing. The table has fewer than 13,000 clones, 25% to 30% seen once. CDR1 and CDR2 from the germline V gene are SGHKS and YYEKEE (reference sequence). The J segment lost 3 bases and the V segment lost 3 bases, leaving 1 base of the junction unmatched. The CDR3 length is 14 residues. The data derive from a study of graft-versus-host responses after intestinal transplantation. Findings of the study overall: The recipient marrow held GvH clones, and some of them showed up first in ileum or blood.

This chain uses TRBV5-5 with TRBJ2-7; 12 bases map to TRBD2. The receptor was isolated from a human patient who received an intestinal transplant. Specimen: alloreactive CD4+ T cells from a mixed lymphocyte reaction culture, collected before intestinal transplant. The subset denotes: CFSE-low proliferating T cells sorted from roughly 6-day pre-transplant mixed lymphocyte reaction (GvH or HvG direction). The CDR3 protein is CASSWTSGNYEQYF. CDR3 DNA sequence: TGTGCCAGCAGCTGGACTAGCGGGAACTACGAGCAGTACTTC. Using reference TRBV5-5 and TRBJ2-7 for the parts outside the CDR3, the full variable domain is DAGVTQSPTHLIKTRGQQVTLRCSPISGHKSVSWYQQVLGQGPQFIFQYYEKEERGRGNFPDRFSARQFPNYSSELNVNALLLGDSALYLCASSWTSGNYEQYFGPGTRLTVT.